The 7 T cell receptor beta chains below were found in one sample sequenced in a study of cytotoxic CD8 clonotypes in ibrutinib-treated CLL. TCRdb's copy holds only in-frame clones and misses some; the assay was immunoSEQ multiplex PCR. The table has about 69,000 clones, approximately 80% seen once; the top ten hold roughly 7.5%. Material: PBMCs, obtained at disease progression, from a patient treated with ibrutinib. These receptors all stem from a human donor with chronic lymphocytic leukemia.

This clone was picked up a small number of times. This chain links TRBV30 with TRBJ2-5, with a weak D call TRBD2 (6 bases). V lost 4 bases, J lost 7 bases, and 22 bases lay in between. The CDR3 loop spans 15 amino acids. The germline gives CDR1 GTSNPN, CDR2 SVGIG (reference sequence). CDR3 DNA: TGTGCCTGGAACCGACTAGGGGATTGGGGCGGGACCCAGTACTTC. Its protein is CAWNRLGDWGGTQYF.

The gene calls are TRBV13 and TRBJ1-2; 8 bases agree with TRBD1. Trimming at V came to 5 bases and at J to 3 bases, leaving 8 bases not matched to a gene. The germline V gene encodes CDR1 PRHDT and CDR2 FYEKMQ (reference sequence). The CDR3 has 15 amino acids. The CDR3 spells CASSGRTGPDYGYTF. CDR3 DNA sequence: TGTGCCAGCAGCGGTAGGACAGGGCCCGACTATGGCTACACCTTC.

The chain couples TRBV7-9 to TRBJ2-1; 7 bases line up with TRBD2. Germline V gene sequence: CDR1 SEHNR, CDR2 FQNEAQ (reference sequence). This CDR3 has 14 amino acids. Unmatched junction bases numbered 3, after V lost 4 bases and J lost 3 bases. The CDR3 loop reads CASSSQRDYNEQFF. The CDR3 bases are TGTGCCAGCAGCTCACAGCGGGACTACAATGAGCAGTTCTTC.

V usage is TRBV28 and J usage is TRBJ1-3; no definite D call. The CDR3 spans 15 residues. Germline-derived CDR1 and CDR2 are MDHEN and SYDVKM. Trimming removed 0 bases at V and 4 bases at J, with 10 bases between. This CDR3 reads CASSLWGLGGNTIYF. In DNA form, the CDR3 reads TGTGCCAGCAGTTTATGGGGGTTGGGCGGAAACACCATATATTTT. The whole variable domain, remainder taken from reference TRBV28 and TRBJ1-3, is DVKVTQSSRYLVKRTGEKVFLECVQDMDHENMFWYRQDPGLGLRLIYFSYDVKMKEKGDIPEGYSVSREKKERFSLILESASTNQTSMYLCASSLWGLGGNTIYFGEGSWLTVV.

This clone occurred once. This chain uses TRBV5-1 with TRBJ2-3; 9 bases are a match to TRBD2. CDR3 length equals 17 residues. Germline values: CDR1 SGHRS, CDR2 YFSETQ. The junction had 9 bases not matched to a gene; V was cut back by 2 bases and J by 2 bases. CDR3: CASSFVGQREDTDTQYF. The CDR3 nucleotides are TGCGCCAGCAGCTTCGTGGGCCAGCGGGAGGACACAGATACGCAGTATTTT.

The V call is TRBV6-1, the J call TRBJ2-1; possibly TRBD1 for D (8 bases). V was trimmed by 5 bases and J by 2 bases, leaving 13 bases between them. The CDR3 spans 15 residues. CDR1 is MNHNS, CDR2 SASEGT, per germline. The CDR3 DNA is TGTGCCAGCAGTACACAGGGGGGGCCCTACAATGAGCAGTTCTTC. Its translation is CASSTQGGPYNEQFF.

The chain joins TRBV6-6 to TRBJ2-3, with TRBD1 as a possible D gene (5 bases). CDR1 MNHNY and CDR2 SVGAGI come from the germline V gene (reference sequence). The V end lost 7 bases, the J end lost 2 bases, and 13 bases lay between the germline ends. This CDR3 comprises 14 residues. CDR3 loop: CASIDRPYTDTQYF. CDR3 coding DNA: TGTGCCAGCATTGACAGACCATACACAGATACGCAGTATTTT.